This T cell receptor beta chain was captured in a study of cytomegalovirus exposure and HLA in healthy donors. Study-level points and caveats: Sequencing depth roughly uniform across donors was assumed in presence/absence analyses. Most TCR beta V segments were productive about 87% or about 30% of the time in an earlier analysis. Later analysis identified several of the most significant clusters that appeared linked to common viral pathogens.

Use of 60 Vbeta and 13 Jbeta primers characterized the PCR. Some clones are missing from TCRdb's copy, which holds only in-frame ones; the method was immunoSEQ multiplex PCR. This table holds about 97,000 clones, under 85% found once. Germline CDR1 is LGHNA and CDR2 is YNFKEQ. Losses at the gene ends were 0 bases for V and 5 bases for J; bases not matched to a gene: 7. The length of the CDR3 is 17 residues. Note on this clone: The target antigen is unknown.

The sample consisted of PBMCs. The chain uses TRBV4-2 and TRBJ2-1; the match to TRBD2 covers 10 bases. The receptor's source is a woman between 35 and 50 years old in good health and CMV-seronegative. The DNA of the CDR3 is TGTGCCAGCAGCCAAGATATCGCTAGCGGGAGTAACAATGAGCAGTTCTTC. Translated, it gives CASSQDIASGSNNEQFF.